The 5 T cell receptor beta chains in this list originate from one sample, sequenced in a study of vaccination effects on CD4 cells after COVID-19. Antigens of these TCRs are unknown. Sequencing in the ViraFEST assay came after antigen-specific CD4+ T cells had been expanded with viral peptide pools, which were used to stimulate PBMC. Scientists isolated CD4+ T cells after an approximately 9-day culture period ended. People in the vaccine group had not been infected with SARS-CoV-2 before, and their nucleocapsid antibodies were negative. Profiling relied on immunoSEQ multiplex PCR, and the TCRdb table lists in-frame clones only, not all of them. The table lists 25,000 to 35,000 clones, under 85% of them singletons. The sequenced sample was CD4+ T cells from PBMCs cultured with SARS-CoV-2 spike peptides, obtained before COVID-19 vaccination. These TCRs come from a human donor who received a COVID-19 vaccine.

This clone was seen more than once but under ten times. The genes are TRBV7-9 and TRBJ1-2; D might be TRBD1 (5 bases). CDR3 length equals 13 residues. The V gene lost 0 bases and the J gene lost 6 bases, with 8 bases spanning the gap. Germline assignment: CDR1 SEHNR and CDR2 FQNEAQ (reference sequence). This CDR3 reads CASSLAEGNGYTF. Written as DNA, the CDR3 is TGTGCCAGCAGCTTAGCTGAGGGGAATGGCTACACCTTC.

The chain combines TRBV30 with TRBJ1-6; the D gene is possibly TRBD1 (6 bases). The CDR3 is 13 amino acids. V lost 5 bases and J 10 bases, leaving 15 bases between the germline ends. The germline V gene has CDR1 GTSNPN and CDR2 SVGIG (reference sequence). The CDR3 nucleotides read TGTGCCTGGGCACGACAGGAAAACTCACCCCTCCACTTT. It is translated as CAWARQENSPLHF.

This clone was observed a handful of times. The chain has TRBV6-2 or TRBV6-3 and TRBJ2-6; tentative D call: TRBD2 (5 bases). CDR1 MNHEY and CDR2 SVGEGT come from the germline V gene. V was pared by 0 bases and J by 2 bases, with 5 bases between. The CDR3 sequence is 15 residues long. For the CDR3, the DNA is TGTGCCAGCAGTTACTCACTAGCTGGGGCCAACGTCCTGACTTTC. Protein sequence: CASSYSLAGANVLTF.

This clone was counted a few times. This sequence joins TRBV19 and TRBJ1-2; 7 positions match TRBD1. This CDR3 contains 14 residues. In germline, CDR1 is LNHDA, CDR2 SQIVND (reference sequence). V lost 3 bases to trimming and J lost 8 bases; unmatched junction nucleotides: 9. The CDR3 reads CASSIPTGLGGYTF. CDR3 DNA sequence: TGTGCCAGTAGTATCCCGACAGGGCTAGGAGGCTACACCTTC.

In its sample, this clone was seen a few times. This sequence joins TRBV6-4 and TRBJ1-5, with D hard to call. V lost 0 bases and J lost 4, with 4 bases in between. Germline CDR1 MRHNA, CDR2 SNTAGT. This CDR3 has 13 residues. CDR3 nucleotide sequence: TGTGCCAGCAGTGACTCATCGAATCAGCCCCAGCATTTT. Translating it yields CASSDSSNQPQHF.